The following is a T cell receptor beta chain sequence with its context. Its matching antigen is unknown. The data originate from a study of T cell repertoires in cytomegalovirus infection. Study-level points and caveats: The response measured ex vivo was dominated by TCR beta clonotypes (HLA-C-restricted and CMV-specific).

TCRdb fed the reads into MiXCR, producing one record per CDR3 protein. The data contain around 900,000 distinct CDR3 sequences, 25% to 40% of them seen just once; the ten biggest clones take up about an eighth. Trimming cost V 4 bases and J 6 bases; bases outside gene matches: 7. Germline V gene lookup returns CDR1 DFQATT and CDR2 SNEGSKA (reference sequence). The CDR3 covers 14 residues. J is TRBJ2-3 and V is TRBV20-1, with TRBD2 matching 10 bases. The receptor was isolated from a human donor in good health (CMV status not recorded). Some clones in this sample may be carry-over from other donors' samples. The sample was cultured CD8+ T cells from PBMCs, taken from culture after CMV antigen stimulation. DNA for the CDR3: TGCAGTGCTACACTAGCGGGGCCCGGCGATACGCAGTATTTT. Encoded protein: CSATLAGPGDTQYF.